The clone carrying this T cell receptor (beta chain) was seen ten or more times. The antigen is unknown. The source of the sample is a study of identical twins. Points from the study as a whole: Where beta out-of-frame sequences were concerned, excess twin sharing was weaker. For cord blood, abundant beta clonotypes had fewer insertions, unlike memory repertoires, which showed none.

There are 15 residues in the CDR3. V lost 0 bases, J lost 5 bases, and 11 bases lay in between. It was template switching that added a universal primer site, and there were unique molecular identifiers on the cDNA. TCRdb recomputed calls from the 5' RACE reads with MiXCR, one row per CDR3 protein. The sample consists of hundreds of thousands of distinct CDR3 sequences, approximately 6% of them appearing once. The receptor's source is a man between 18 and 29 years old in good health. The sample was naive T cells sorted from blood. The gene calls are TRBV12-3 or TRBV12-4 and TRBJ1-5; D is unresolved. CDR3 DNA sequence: TGTGCCAGCAGTTTAGCATCCGGGATGGATCAGCCCCAGCATTTT. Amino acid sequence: CASSLASGMDQPQHF.